This T cell receptor beta chain emerged from a study of regulatory T cells in long-lasting Graves disease. The overall study: Antithyroid drugs had been taken by newly diagnosed Graves' patients for under 3 months.

Time point described: newly diagnosed GD, antithyroid drugs for less than 3 months. Extracted PBMC RNA gave rise to the TCR library. CDR3 length: 15 amino acids. Per the germline V gene, CDR1 is GTSNPN and CDR2 is SVGIG (reference sequence). V gave up 1 base and J gave up 5 bases; unmatched junction bases: 8. According to the study, TCR beta libraries were built with iRepertoire HTBI primers and CDR3-region Arm-PCR. TCRdb re-derived calls from the multiplex PCR reads in MiXCR, one entry per CDR3 protein. The sample yields hundreds of thousands of distinct CDR3 sequences, 16% seen once. The sample also formed part of further work on T cells in Graves' hyperthyroidism and ophthalmopathy.

The sequence was collected from a woman aged 25-40 years with Graves disease. The chain joins TRBV30 to TRBJ2-3; the match to TRBD2 covers 8 bases. The sample in question was peripheral blood mononuclear cells (PBMCs), obtained at new diagnosis, from a patient treated with antithyroid drugs. Here the CDR3 DNA reads TGTGCCTGGAGTGGTGTCGGGGGGGCGGTAGATACGCAGTATTTT. Translated, it gives CAWSGVGGAVDTQYF.